The text below deals with one T cell receptor (beta chain). What it binds is unknown. Each donor's blood draw was 8.5 to 10 milliliters of peripheral blood. Isolation per sample recovered at least 6 million PBMCs. These data originate in a study of blood T cells in healthy people across ages. The use of a sample-barcoded 5' primer and a J-beta primer mix characterized a second PCR of roughly 6 to 11 cycles. TCRdb itself ran the 5' RACE reads through MiXCR, one entry per CDR3 protein. This table holds roughly 680,000 distinct CDR3 sequences, around a fifth found once. Overall study findings and caveats: Per million T cells, the diversity of TCR beta decreased roughly linearly as age advanced. Naive T cell percentage strongly correlated with TCR beta diversity.

The sample comprised blood. The TCR was taken from a man between 65 and 85 years old in good health.

The CDR3 DNA is TGTGCCAGCTCACCACGGCCCGGGCTAGAGACCCAGTACTTC. The encoded protein is CASSPRPGLETQYF. The gene calls are TRBV18 and TRBJ2-5; no clear D gene. Germline lookup yields CDR1 KGHSH and CDR2 LQKENI. This CDR3 has 14 amino acids. Trimming removed 1 base from V and 4 bases from J, with 10 bases in between.